This T cell receptor beta chain was sequenced for a study of blood T cell repertoires in COVID-19. Looking at the study overall: There were acute and convalescent COVID-19 samples, and they came from the United States, Italy and Spain. Sources were T cells, B-cell-depleted T cells, or PBMCs; the material itself was cDNA or gDNA.

Remarks on this clone: At one end, the junction sequence differs from germline, possibly due to a read error. Other DNA sequences in this specimen translate into the identical CDR3.

Germline loops: CDR1 SQVTM, CDR2 ANQGSEA. This CDR3 region has 13 residues. As handled by the study authors: Amplification of reference gene primers provided the estimated nucleated cell counts. Only in-frame clones appear in the TCRdb table, and some are missing; sequencing was by immunoSEQ multiplex PCR. Clone size and V and J calls were adopted from that table, with D and trimming inferred from the DNA. In the table there are roughly 110,000 clones, 76% of which are singletons. Seattle patient enrollment occurred during active infection, with longitudinal follow-up thereafter. Source material: peripheral blood. This chain links TRBV29-1 with TRBJ2-2, with D perhaps TRBD2 (6 bases). The TCR was taken from a man of 80 years or more with COVID-19, enrolled during active disease. The CDR3 coding sequence is TGCAGCGTCGGGGACTCGAATACCGGGGAGCTGTTTTTT. It translates to CSVGDSNTGELFF.